This T cell receptor (beta chain) is from a study of chemoradiotherapy in HPV16-positive cancers (dated by TCRdb to 2021 to 2024). A note on the overall study: Functional T-cell assays on cells from a couple of HPV16-positive patients defined candidate HPV-specific T-cell clones and common TCR motifs. Whether T-cell immunity against the HPV oncoproteins E6 and E7 changes during chemoradiotherapy and whether survival is affected by this immunity were examined in the study. Next, the candidate HPV-specific TCRs and motifs were followed in TCR repertoires from roughly 90 patients with HPV-related cancers.

Libraries came from the immunoSEQ multiplex PCR assay. Sourced from immuneACCESS, this table was stored by TCRdb with only in-frame sequences that have V and J called. A share of the clones is absent; for the studies checked, an unresolved V gene accounts for under half, and the remainder has no known explanation. The sample table contains approximately 32,000 clones; only one count was recorded for just under 80% of them. The ten largest account for 3.5% to 4% of the sample. With respect to this clone: Which antigen it targets is not known. Base qualities are missing; no much larger clone stands one base away.

Repertoires were sampled repeatedly over the course of chemoradiotherapy, so clonal expansion could be followed in the tumor microenvironment. Beyond this particular receptor, the publication reports: The survival association was reported for HPV16-positive patients, and the functional definition of HPV-specific T cells was derived from only a couple of HPV16-positive patients. Among HPV16-positive patients, expansion of HPV-responsive T cells during chemoradiotherapy was associated with better recurrence-free survival. Expansion of candidate HPV-specific clones and E7-related TCR motifs was observed in the tumor microenvironment during treatment, whereas no such expansion was observed for non-HPV-specific T cells.

The specimen comprised blood, sampled from a patient who underwent chemoradiotherapy. The source is a human donor with HPV-associated anogenital cancer.

The nucleotide sequence is given as TGCGCCAGCAGCCAAGATTTTGTGGGGTTGGGCAAAAACATTCAGTACTTC. Translated, it gives CASSQDFVGLGKNIQYF. Recombination connected TRBV4-1 to TRBJ2-4; the D gene assignment is ambiguous. Sequences MGHRA (CDR1) and YSYEKL (CDR2) are obtained from the germline V gene. The CDR3 holds 17 amino acids from the cysteine to the phenylalanine. The read is trimmed to its CDR3 DNA, 51 bases read in frame from base 1. At the junction V is shortened by 0 bases and J by 3 bases, with 15 bases in between.